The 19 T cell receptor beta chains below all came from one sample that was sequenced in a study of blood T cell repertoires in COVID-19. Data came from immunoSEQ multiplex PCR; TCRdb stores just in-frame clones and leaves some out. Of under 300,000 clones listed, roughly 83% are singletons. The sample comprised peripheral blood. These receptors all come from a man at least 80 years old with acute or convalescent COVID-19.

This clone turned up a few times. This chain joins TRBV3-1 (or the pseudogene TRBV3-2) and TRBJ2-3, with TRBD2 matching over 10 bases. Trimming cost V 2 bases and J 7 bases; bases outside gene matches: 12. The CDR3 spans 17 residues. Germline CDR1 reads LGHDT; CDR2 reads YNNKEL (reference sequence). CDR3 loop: CASSQSFSGGAINTQYF. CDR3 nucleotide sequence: TGTGCCAGCAGCCAAAGTTTCAGCGGGGGGGCAATTAATACGCAGTATTTT.

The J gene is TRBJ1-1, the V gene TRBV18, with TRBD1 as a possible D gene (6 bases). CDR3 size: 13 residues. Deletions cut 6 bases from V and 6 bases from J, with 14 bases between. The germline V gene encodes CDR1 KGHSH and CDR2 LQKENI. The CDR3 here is CASSLGQAAEAFF. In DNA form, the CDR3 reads TGTGCCAGCTCCCTGGGACAAGCGGCTGAAGCTTTCTTT.

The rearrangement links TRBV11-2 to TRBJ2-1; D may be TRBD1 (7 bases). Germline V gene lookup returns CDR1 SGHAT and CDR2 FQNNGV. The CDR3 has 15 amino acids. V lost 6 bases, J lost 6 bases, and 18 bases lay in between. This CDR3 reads CASSLRGDSLNEQFF. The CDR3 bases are TGTGCCAGCAGTCTTAGGGGGGACAGCCTCAATGAGCAGTTCTTC. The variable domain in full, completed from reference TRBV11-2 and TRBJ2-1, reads EAGVAQSPRYKIIEKRQSVAFWCNPISGHATLYWYQQILGQGPKLLIQFQNNGVVDDSQLPKDRFSAERLKGVDSTLKIQPAKLEDSAVYLCASSLRGDSLNEQFFGPGTRLTVL.

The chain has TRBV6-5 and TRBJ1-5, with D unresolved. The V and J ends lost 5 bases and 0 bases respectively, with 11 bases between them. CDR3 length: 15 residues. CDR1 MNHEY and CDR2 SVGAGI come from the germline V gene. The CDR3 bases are TGTGCCAGCAGTCCACAGCTAAATAGCAATCAGCCCCAGCATTTT. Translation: CASSPQLNSNQPQHF.

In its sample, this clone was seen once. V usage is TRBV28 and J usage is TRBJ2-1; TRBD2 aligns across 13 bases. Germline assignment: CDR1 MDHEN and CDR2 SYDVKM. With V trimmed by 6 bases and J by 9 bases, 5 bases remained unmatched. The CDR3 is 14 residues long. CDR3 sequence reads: CASRTSGRLGEQFF. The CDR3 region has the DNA TGTGCCAGCAGGACTAGCGGGAGGCTTGGTGAGCAGTTCTTC.

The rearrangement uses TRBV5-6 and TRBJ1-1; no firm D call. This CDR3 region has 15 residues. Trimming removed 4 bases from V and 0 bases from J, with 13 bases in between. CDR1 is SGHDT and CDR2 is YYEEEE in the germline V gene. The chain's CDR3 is CASSPGWQLNTEAFF. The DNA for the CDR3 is TGTGCCAGCAGCCCGGGGTGGCAGTTGAACACTGAAGCTTTCTTT.

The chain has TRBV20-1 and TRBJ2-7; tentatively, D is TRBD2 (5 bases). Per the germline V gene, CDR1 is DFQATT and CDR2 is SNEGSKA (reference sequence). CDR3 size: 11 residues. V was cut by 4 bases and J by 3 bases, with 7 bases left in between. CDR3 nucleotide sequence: TGCAGTGCTAAGGAGGTCTACGAGCAGTACTTC. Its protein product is CSAKEVYEQYF.

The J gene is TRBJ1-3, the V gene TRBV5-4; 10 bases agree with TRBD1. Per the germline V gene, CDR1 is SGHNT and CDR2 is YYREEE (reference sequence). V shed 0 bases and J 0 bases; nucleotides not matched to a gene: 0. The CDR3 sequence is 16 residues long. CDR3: CASSLGQGASGNTIYF. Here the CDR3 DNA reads TGTGCCAGCAGCTTGGGACAGGGGGCCTCTGGAAACACCATATATTTT.

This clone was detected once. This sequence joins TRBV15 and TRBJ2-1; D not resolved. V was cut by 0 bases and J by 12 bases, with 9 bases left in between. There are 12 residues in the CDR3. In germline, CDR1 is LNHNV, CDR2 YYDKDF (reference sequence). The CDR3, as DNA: TGTGCCACCAGCAGAGATAGTAGAGGGCAGTTCTTC. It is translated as CATSRDSRGQFF.

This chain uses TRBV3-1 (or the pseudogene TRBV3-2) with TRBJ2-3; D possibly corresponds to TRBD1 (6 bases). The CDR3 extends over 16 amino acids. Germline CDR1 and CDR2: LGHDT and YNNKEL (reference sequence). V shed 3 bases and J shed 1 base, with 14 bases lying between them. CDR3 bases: TGTGCCAGCAGCCACCAGGGGTTATTGGGCACAGATACGCAGTATTTT. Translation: CASSHQGLLGTDTQYF.

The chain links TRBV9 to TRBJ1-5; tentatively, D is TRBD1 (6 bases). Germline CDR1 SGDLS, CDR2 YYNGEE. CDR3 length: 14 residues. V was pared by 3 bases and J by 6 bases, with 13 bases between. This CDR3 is CASSAWTEGQPQHF. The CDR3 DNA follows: TGTGCCAGCAGCGCCTGGACAGAGGGTCAGCCCCAGCATTTT.

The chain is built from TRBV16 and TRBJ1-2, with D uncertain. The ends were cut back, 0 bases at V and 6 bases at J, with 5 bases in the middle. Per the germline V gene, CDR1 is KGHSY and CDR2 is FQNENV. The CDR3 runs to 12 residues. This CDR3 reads CASSQSIDGYTF. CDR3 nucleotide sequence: TGTGCCAGCAGCCAATCGATAGATGGCTACACCTTC.

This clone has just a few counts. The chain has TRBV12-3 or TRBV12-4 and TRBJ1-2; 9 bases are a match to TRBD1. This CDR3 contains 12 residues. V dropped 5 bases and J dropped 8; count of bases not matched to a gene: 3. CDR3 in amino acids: CASSGQGRGYTF. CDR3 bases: TGTGCCAGCAGTGGACAGGGGAGGGGCTACACCTTC.

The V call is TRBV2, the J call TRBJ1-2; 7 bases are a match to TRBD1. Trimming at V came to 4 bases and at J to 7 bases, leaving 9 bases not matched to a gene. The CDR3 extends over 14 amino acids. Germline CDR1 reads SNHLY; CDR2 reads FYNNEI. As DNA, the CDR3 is TGTGCCAGCAGTGCGGGCCAGGGGGTGACTGGCTACACCTTC. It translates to CASSAGQGVTGYTF.

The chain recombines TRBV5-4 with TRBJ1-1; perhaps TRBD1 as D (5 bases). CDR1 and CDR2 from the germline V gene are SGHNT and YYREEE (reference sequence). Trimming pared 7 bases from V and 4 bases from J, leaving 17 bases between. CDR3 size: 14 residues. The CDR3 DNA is TGTGCCAGCCACTTCGGGGGTTGGGGCACTGAAGCTTTCTTT. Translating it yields CASHFGGWGTEAFF.

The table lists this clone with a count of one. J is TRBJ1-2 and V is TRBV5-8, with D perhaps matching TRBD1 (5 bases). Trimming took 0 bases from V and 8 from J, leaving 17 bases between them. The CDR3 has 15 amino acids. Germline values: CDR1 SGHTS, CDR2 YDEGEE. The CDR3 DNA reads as TGTGCCAGCAGCTTGGTTCTAGTCAGGGCCGGCGGCTACACCTTC. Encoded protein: CASSLVLVRAGGYTF.

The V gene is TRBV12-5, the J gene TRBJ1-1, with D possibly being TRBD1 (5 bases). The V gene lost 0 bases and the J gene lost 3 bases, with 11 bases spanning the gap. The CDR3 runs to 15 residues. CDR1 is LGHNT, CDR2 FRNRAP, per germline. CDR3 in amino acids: CASGLVAGGYTEAFF. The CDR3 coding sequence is TGTGCTAGTGGTTTGGTAGCGGGGGGATACACTGAAGCTTTCTTT.

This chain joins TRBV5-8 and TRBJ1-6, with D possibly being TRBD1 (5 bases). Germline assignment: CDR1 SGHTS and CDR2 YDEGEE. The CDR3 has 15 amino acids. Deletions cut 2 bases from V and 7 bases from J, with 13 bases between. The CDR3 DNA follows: TGTGCCAGCAGCTTTACGCGGGACCGAAATTCACCCCTCCACTTT. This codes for CASSFTRDRNSPLHF.

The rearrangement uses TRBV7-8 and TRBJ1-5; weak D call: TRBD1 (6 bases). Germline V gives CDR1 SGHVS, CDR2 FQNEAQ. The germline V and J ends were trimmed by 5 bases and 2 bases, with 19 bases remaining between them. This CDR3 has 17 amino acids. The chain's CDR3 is CASSPWQGQEGNQPQHF. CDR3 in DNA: TGTGCCAGCAGCCCGTGGCAGGGGCAGGAGGGCAATCAGCCCCAGCATTTT.